A selection of T cell receptor beta chains follows, all from one sample in a study of cytomegalovirus exposure and HLA in healthy donors. Data came from immunoSEQ multiplex PCR; TCRdb stores just in-frame clones and leaves some out. The table lists under 200,000 clones, around 80% of them singletons. Sequenced input: PBMCs. Every receptor here comes from a male donor in good health and CMV-seropositive. Both conserved end residues are part of each CDR3. The D gene is left open where the match is weak. Clone size is shown for a subset of rows, as once, few, many or a class of expanded clone.

D gene	V gene	J gene	clone size	CDR3 protein	CDR3 DNA
.	TRBV6-5	TRBJ1-1	.	CASSQRGGTEAFF	TGTGCCAGCAGTCAGAGGGGAGGAACTGAAGCTTTCTTT
.	TRBV14	TRBJ1-1	once	CASSLQEGTEAFF	TGTGCCAGCAGCCTCCAAGAGGGGACAGAAGCTTTCTTT
TRBD2	TRBV7-9	TRBJ2-2	.	CASTLLAGRTGELFF	TGTGCCAGCACTCTATTAGCGGGCCGCACCGGGGAGCTGTTTTTT
TRBD1	TRBV30	TRBJ2-7	.	CAWRGSDRGYEQYF	TGTGCCTGGAGGGGCTCGGACAGGGGCTACGAGCAGTACTTC
.	TRBV12-2	TRBJ1-1	.	CASRCPRVSLMNTEAFF	TGTGCAAGTCGCTGTCCGCGGGTCAGCCTCATGAACACTGAAGCTTTCTTT
.	TRBV4-1	TRBJ1-5	.	CASSRQGTPDQPQHF	TGCGCCAGCAGCCGTCAGGGAACGCCGGATCAGCCCCAGCATTTT
.	TRBV18	TRBJ2-7	.	CASSPTSYSHEQYF	TGTGCCAGCTCACCAACCTCATACTCTCACGAGCAGTACTTC
TRBD2	TRBV30	TRBJ2-4	once	CAYRLAGTKNIQYF	TGTGCCTACCGACTAGCGGGAACCAAAAACATTCAGTACTTC
.	TRBV9	TRBJ2-3	.	CASSVSSGTDTQYF	TGTGCCAGCAGCGTGAGCTCTGGCACAGATACGCAGTATTTT
.	TRBV27	TRBJ1-1	.	CASSLNGGNTEAFF	TGTGCCAGCAGTTTAAACGGGGGGAACACTGAAGCTTTCTTT
TRBD1	TRBV7-8	TRBJ2-4	once	CASSSTGGIQYF	TGTGCCAGCAGTTCGACAGGGGGCATTCAGTACTTC
.	TRBV5-1	TRBJ2-3	.	CASHGQGGADTQYF	TGCGCCAGCCACGGACAGGGAGGGGCAGATACGCAGTATTTT
.	TRBV21-1	TRBJ2-7	.	CASSRQDSYEQYF	TGTGCCAGCAGCAGGCAGGACTCCTACGAGCAGTACTTC
.	TRBV6-6	TRBJ2-7	.	CASSTGSSYEQYF	TGTGCCAGCAGTACAGGGTCTTCCTACGAGCAGTACTTC
TRBD1	TRBV30	TRBJ1-5	.	CAWTVRTGGNQPQHF	TGTGCCTGGACTGTAAGGACAGGGGGAAATCAGCCCCAGCATTTT
.	TRBV19	TRBJ2-7	.	CASSIGGRAYYEQYF	TGTGCCAGTAGTATAGGAGGGCGGGCGTACTACGAGCAGTACTTC